Below, 4 T cell receptor beta chains from the same sample are listed, as sequenced in a study of regulatory T cells in long-lasting Graves disease. The time point: persistent/refractory GD, antithyroid drugs over 5 years with positive TRAb. Scientists built the TCR library using RNA that was extracted from PBMCs. TCR beta libraries were built with iRepertoire HTBI primers and Arm-PCR of CDR3 regions. One entry per CDR3 protein results from TCRdb running MiXCR on the multiplex PCR reads. The top ten clones hold 25% to 30% of a sample with almost 350,000 distinct CDR3 sequences, around 20% of them seen once. Source: peripheral blood mononuclear cells (PBMCs), taken when the disease was refractory, from a patient treated with antithyroid drugs. Source of these receptors: a female donor with Graves disease.

The chain recombines TRBV7-9 with TRBJ1-6, with 11 bases lining up with TRBD1. The junction had 6 bases not matched to a gene; V was cut back by 4 bases and J by 1 base. The CDR3 consists of 18 residues. Germline V gene sequence: CDR1 SEHNR, CDR2 FQNEAQ (reference sequence). CDR3 sequence (DNA): TGTGCCAGCAGCTCGGGACAGGGGGGAAAGTCCTATAATTCACCCCTCCACTTT. Translated, it gives CASSSGQGGKSYNSPLHF.

The rearrangement joins TRBV6-2 or TRBV6-3 to TRBJ1-6; no definite D call. CDR1 is MNHEY and CDR2 is SVGEGT in the germline V gene. This CDR3 contains 13 residues. V shed 8 bases and J shed 9 bases, with 14 bases lying between them. In DNA form, the CDR3 reads TGTGCCAGCGCCAGGACGGATTTTTCACCCCTCCACTTT. Its translation: CASARTDFSPLHF.

This chain connects TRBV13 to TRBJ2-2; weak D call: TRBD2 (5 bases). This CDR3 contains 16 residues. CDR1 is PRHDT, CDR2 FYEKMQ, per germline (reference sequence). The germline V and J ends were trimmed by 0 bases and 0 bases, with 8 bases remaining between them. The CDR3 protein is CASSLGRGTNTGELFF. CDR3 sequence (DNA): TGTGCCAGCAGCTTAGGCCGAGGGACGAACACCGGGGAGCTGTTTTTT.

This clonotype was seen repeatedly, ten times or more. DNA for the CDR3: TGTGCCAGCAGGACCCTAATGGTGGGTCCGGTGCCGGGCTACACCTTC. Residues: CASRTLMVGPVPGYTF. The V call is TRBV11-2, the J call TRBJ1-2; the D is unclear. Deletions cut 6 bases from V and 8 bases from J, with 25 bases between. Germline CDR1 SGHAT, CDR2 FQNNGV. There are 16 residues in the CDR3. Full variable domain (rest looked up from reference TRBV11-2 and TRBJ1-2): EAGVAQSPRYKIIEKRQSVAFWCNPISGHATLYWYQQILGQGPKLLIQFQNNGVVDDSQLPKDRFSAERLKGVDSTLKIQPAKLEDSAVYLCASRTLMVGPVPGYTFGSGTRLTVV.